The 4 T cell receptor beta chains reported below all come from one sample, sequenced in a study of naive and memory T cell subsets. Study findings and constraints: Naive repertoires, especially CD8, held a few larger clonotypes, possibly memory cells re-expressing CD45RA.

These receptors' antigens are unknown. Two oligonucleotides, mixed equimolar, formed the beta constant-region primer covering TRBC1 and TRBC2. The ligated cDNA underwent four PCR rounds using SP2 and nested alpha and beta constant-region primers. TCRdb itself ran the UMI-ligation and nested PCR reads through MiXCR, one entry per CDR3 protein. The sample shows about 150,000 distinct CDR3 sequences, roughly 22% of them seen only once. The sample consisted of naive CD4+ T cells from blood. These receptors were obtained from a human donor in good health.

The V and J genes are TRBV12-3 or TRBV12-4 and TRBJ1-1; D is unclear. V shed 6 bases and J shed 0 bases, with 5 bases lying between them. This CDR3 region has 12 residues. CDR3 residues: CASSPLNTEAFF. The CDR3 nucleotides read TGTGCCAGCAGCCCCCTGAACACTGAAGCTTTCTTT.

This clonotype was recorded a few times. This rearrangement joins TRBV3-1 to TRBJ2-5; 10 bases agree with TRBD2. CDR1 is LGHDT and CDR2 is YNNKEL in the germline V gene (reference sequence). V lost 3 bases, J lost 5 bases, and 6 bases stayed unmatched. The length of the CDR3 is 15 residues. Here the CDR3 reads CASSHGAGGLETQYF. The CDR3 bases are TGTGCCAGCAGCCATGGAGCGGGAGGGTTGGAGACCCAGTACTTC.

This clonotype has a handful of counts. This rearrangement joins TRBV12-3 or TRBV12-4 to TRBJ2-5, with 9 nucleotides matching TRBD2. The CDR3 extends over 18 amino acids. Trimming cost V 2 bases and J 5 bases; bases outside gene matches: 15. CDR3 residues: CASSLRRASGTSRETQYF. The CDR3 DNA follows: TGTGCCAGCAGTTTAAGGAGGGCTAGCGGGACGTCCAGGGAGACCCAGTACTTC.

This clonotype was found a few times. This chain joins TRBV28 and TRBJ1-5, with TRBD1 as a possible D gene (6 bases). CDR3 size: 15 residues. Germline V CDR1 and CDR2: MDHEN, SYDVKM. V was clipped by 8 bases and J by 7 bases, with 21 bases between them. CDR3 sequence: CASVKQGRARQPQHF. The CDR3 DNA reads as TGTGCCAGCGTTAAGCAGGGGAGGGCGCGGCAGCCCCAGCATTTT.